This TCR beta chain was profiled in a study of blood T cell repertoires in COVID-19. Study overall: Donors in the United States, Italy and Spain gave samples during acute or convalescent COVID-19. PBMCs, B-cell-depleted T cells, or T cells provided the cDNA or gDNA that made up the material.

This clone was recorded only once. The CDR3 has 13 amino acids. The junction had 7 bases not matched to a gene; V was cut back by 5 bases and J by 6 bases. Profiling relied on immunoSEQ multiplex PCR, and the TCRdb table lists in-frame clones only, not all of them. The data contain roughly 40,000 clones, roughly nine tenths of them singletons. The sequenced material came from peripheral blood. This receptor was identified in a man in his fifties with active COVID-19. The chain uses TRBV12-3 or TRBV12-4 and TRBJ2-7, with 7 bases identical to TRBD1. CDR3 bases: TGTGCCAGCAGTATACAAGGGGGCAGCGAGCAGTACTTC. It specifies CASSIQGGSEQYF.